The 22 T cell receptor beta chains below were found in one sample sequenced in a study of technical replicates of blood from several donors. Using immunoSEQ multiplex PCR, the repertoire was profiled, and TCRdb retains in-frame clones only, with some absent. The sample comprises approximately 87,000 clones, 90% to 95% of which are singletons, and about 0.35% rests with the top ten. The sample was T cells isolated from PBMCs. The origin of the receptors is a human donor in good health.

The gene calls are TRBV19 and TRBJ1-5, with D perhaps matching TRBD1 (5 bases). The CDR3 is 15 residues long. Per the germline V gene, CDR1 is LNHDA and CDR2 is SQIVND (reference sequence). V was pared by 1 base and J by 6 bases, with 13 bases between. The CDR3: CASSIGPPGLQPQHF. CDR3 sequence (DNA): TGTGCCAGTAGTATAGGGCCCCCAGGGCTTCAGCCCCAGCATTTT. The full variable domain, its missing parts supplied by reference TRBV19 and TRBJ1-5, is DGGITQSPKYLFRKEGQNVTLSCEQNLNHDAMYWYRQDPGQGLRLIYYSQIVNDFQKGDIAEGYSVSREKKESFPLTVTSAQKNPTAFYLCASSIGPPGLQPQHFGDGTRLSIL.

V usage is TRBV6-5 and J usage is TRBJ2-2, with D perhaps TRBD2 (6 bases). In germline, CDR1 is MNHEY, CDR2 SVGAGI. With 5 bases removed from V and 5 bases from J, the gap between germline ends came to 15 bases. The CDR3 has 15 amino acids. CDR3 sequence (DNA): TGTGCCAGCAGTCGGGACTTCACGGGGACCGGGGAGCTGTTTTTT. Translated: CASSRDFTGTGELFF.

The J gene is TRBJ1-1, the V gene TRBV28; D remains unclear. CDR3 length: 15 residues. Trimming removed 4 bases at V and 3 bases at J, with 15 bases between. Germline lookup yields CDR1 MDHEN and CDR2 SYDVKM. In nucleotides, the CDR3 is TGTGCCAGCAGTTCACGACAATCGCCGTACACTGAAGCTTTCTTT. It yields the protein CASSSRQSPYTEAFF.

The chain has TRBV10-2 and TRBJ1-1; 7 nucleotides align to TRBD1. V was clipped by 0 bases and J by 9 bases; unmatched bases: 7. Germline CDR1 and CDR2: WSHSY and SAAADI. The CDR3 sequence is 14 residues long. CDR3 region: CASSESKTGEQAFF. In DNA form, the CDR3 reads TGCGCCAGCAGTGAGTCCAAAACAGGGGAACAAGCTTTCTTT.

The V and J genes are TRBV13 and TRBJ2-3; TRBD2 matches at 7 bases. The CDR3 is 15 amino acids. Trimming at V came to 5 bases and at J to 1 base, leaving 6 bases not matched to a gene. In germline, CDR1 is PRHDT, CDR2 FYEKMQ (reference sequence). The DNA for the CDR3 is TGTGCCAGCAGCCTTTTGCTAGCGGGCACAGATACGCAGTATTTT. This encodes CASSLLLAGTDTQYF.

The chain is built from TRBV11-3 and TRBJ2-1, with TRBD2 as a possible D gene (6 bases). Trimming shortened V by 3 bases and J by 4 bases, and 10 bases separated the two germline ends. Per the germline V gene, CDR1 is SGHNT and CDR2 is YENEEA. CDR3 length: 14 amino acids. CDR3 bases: TGTGCCAGCAGCTTGGTAGCGGCTTACAATGAGCAGTTCTTC. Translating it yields CASSLVAAYNEQFF.

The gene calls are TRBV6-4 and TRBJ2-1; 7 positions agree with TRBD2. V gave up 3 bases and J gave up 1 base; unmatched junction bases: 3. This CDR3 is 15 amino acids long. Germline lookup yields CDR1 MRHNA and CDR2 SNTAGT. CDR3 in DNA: TGTGCCAGCAGTGAATCGGGGGGTTCCTACAATGAGCAGTTCTTC. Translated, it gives CASSESGGSYNEQFF.

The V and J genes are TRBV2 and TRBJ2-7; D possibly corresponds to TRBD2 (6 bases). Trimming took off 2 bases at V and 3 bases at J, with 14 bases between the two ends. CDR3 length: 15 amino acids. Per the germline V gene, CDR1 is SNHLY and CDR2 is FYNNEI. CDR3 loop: CASSEMRDPYYEQYF. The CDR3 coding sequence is TGTGCCAGCAGTGAAATGCGGGACCCATACTACGAGCAGTACTTC.

The CDR3 DNA sequence: TGTGCCAGCAGCTCGGGCAGGGCCACTGAAGCTTTCTTT. Translated, it gives CASSSGRATEAFF. The V gene is TRBV7-2, the J gene TRBJ1-1, with D perhaps matching TRBD1 (5 bases). This CDR3 region has 13 residues. V dropped 4 bases and J dropped 4 bases, with 10 bases sitting between them. CDR1 SGHTA and CDR2 FQGNSA come from the germline V gene.

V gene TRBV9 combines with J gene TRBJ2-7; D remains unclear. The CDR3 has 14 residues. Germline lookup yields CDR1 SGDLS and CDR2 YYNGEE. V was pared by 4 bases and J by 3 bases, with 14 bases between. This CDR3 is CASSRLERGYEQYF. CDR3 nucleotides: TGTGCCAGCAGCAGGCTGGAGAGAGGCTACGAGCAGTACTTC.

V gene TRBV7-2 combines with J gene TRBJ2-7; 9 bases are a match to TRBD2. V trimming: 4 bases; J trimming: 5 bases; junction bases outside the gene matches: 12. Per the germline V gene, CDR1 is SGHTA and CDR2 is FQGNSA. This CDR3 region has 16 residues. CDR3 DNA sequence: TGTGCCAGCAGCTCACCAGGGGCGGGAGGGTCCAACGAGCAGTACTTC. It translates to CASSSPGAGGSNEQYF.

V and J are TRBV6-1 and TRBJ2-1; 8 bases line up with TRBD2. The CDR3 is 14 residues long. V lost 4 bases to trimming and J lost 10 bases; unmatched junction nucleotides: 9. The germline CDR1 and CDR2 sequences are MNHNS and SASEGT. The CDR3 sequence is CASSGGLVPREQFF. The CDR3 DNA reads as TGTGCCAGCAGTGGGGGACTAGTTCCCAGGGAGCAGTTCTTC.

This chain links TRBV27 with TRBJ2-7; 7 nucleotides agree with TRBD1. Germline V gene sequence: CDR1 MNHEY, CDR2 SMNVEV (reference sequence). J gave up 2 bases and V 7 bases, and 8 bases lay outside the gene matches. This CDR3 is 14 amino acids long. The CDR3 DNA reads TGTGCCAGCACTAAGCCGGGACAGCCCTACGAGCAGTACTTC. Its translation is CASTKPGQPYEQYF.

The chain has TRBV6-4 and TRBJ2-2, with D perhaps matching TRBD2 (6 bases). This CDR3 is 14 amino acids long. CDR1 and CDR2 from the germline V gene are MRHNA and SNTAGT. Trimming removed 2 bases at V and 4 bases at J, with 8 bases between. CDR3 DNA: TGTGCCAGCAGTGACGGGACTCTCACCGGGGAGCTGTTTTTT. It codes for CASSDGTLTGELFF.

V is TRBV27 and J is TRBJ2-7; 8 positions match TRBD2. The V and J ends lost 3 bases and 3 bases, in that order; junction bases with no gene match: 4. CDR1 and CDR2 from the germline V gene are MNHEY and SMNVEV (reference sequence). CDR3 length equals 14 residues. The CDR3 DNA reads TGTGCCAGCAGTTTGGGACTAGGGAGCTACGAGCAGTACTTC. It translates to CASSLGLGSYEQYF.

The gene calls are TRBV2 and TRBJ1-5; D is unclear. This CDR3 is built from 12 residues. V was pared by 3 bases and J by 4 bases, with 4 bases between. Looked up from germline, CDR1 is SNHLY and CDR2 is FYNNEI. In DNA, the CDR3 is TGTGCCAGCAGTGACAGAAATCAGCCCCAGCATTTT. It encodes CASSDRNQPQHF.

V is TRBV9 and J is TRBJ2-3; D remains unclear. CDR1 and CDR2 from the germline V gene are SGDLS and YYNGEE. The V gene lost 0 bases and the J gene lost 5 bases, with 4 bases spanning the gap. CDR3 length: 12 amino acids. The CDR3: CASSVARDTQYF. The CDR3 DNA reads TGTGCCAGCAGCGTAGCCAGAGATACGCAGTATTTT.

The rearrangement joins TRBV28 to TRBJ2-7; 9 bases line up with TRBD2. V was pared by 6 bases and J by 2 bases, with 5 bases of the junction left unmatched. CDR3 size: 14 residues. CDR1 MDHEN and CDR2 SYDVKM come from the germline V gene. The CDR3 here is CASRGLADPYEQYF. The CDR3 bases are TGTGCCAGCAGGGGACTAGCAGACCCCTACGAGCAGTACTTC.

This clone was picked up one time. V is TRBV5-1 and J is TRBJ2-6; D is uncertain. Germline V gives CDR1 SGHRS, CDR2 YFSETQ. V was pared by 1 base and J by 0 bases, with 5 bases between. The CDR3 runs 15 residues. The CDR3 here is CASSLTVSGANVLTF. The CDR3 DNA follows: TGCGCCAGCAGCTTGACAGTCTCTGGGGCCAACGTCCTGACTTTC.

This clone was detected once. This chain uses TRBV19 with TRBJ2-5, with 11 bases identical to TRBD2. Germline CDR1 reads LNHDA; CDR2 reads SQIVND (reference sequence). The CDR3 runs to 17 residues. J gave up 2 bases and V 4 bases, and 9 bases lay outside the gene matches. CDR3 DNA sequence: TGTGCCAGTAGTAGGATTCTGCCTAGCGGGAGGCAAGAGACCCAGTACTTC. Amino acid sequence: CASSRILPSGRQETQYF. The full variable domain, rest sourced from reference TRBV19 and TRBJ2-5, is DGGITQSPKYLFRKEGQNVTLSCEQNLNHDAMYWYRQDPGQGLRLIYYSQIVNDFQKGDIAEGYSVSREKKESFPLTVTSAQKNPTAFYLCASSRILPSGRQETQYFGPGTRLLVL.

The CDR3 loop is CASSRDREMYEQYF. DNA of the CDR3: TGTGCCAGCTCTCGGGATCGAGAGATGTACGAGCAGTACTTC. J is TRBJ2-7 and V is TRBV18; D perhaps matches TRBD2 (5 bases). Germline lookup yields CDR1 KGHSH and CDR2 LQKENI. The length of the CDR3 is 14 residues. Trimming stripped 6 bases from V and 4 bases from J, with 16 bases between.

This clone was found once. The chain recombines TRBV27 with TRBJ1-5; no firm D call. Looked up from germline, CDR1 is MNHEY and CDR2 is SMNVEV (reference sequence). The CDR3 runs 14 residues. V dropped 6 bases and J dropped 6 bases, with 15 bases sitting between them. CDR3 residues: CASSFAGFGQPQHF. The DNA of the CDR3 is TGTGCCAGCAGCTTCGCGGGGTTTGGTCAGCCCCAGCATTTT.